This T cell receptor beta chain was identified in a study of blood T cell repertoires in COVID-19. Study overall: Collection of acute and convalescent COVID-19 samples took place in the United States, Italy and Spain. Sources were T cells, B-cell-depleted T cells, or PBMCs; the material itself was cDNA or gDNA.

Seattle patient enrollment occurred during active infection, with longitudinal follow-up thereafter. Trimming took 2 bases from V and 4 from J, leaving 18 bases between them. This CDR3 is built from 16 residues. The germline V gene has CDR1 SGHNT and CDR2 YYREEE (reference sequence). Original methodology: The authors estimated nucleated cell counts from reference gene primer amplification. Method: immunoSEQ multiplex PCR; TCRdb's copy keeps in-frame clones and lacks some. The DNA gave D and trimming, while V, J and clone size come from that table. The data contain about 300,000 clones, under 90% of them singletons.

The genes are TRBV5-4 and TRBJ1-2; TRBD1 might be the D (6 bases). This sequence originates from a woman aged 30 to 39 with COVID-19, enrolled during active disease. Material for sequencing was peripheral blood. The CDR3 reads CASSFGSTGTSYGYTF. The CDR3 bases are TGTGCCAGCAGCTTTGGTTCTACCGGGACATCCTATGGCTACACCTTC.